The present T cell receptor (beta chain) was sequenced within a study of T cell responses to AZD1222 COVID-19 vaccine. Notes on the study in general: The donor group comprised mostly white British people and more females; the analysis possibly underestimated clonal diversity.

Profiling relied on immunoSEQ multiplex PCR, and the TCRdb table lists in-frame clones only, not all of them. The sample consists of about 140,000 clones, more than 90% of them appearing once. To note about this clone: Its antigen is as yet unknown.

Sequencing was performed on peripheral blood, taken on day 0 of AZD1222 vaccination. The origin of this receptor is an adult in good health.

The CDR3 protein is CASQPWGGTEAFF. The CDR3 DNA is TGTGCCAGCCAACCCTGGGGGGGCACTGAAGCTTTCTTT. The gene calls are TRBV6-5 and TRBJ1-1; TRBD1 might be the D (5 bases). Germline CDR1 reads MNHEY; CDR2 reads SVGAGI. The V end lost 8 bases, the J end lost 4 bases, and 14 bases lay between the germline ends. This CDR3 has 13 residues.